These T cell receptor beta chains were read from a single sample in a study of blood T cell repertoires in COVID-19. This table comes from immunoSEQ multiplex PCR, and its TCRdb copy is limited to in-frame clones, with some not included. The sample has about 150,000 clones; about 79% are singletons. Sequencing was done on a sample of peripheral blood. These receptor sequences come from a woman of 80 years or more with acute or convalescent COVID-19. Both conserved end residues are part of each CDR3. The D gene is left open where the match is weak. Clone size, where shown, is once, few, many, or a class for clones that have expanded.

TRBV10-1	TRBJ2-2	.	.	CATALGPNTGELFF	TGCGCCACCGCACTGGGGCCGAACACCGGGGAGCTGTTTTTT
TRBV2	TRBJ1-2	.	.	CATKRDYGYTF	TGTGCAACCAAGAGGGACTATGGCTACACCTTC
TRBV29-1	TRBJ1-2	.	.	CSVPTSLNYGYTF	TGCAGCGTACCTACTTCCCTTAACTATGGCTACACCTTC
TRBV11-2	TRBJ2-7	TRBD2	.	CASSYGTSRYEQYF	TGTGCCAGCAGCTACGGGACTAGTCGATACGAGCAGTACTTC
TRBV12-3/TRBV12-4	TRBJ1-4	TRBD1	.	CASRRRDRSFF	TGTGCCAGCAGGAGACGGGACAGATCCTTTTTT
TRBV3-1/TRBV3-2	TRBJ1-1	TRBD1	few	CASSQAYRGNTEAFF	TGTGCCAGCAGCCAAGCTTACAGGGGGAACACTGAAGCTTTCTTT
TRBV10-3	TRBJ2-7	.	.	CAISDGRQAYEQYF	TGTGCCATCAGTGACGGAAGGCAGGCCTACGAGCAGTACTTC
TRBV19	TRBJ1-2	.	.	CASREQGRRGYTF	TGTGCCAGTAGGGAACAGGGACGTCGAGGCTACACCTTC
TRBV4-3	TRBJ2-7	TRBD1	once	CASSPRQGGDEQYF	TGCGCCAGCAGCCCCCGACAGGGCGGCGACGAGCAGTACTTC
TRBV6-5	TRBJ1-1	TRBD1	.	CASRKQGMSEAFF	TGTGCCAGCAGAAAACAGGGGATGTCTGAAGCTTTCTTT
TRBV5-1	TRBJ1-2	.	.	CASSTDGDYGYTF	TGCGCCAGCAGCACTGACGGGGACTATGGCTACACCTTC
TRBV5-8	TRBJ2-3	.	.	CASSYGFEQGTDTQYF	TGTGCCAGCAGCTATGGGTTCGAACAGGGAACAGATACGCAGTATTTT
TRBV19	TRBJ1-4	TRBD1	few	CASSIWPLGSGQGDEKLFF	TGTGCCAGTAGTATTTGGCCCCTCGGCTCGGGTCAGGGGGATGAAAAACTGTTTTTT
TRBV6-5	TRBJ1-6	TRBD1	.	CASSTQGRVNSPLHF	TGTGCCAGCAGCACACAGGGGAGAGTTAATTCACCCCTCCACTTT
TRBV3-1/TRBV3-2	TRBJ2-7	TRBD1	.	CASRGTGDSYEQYF	TGTGCCAGCAGGGGGACAGGGGACTCCTACGAGCAGTACTTC
TRBV15	TRBJ1-2	.	.	CATSRDVRMNYGYTF	TGTGCCACCAGCAGGGATGTGAGGATGAACTATGGCTACACCTTC
TRBV10-3	TRBJ1-2	TRBD1	.	CAIRRTGTEHHGYTF	TGTGCCATCAGACGAACCGGGACAGAACATCATGGCTACACCTTC
TRBV15	TRBJ1-1	.	.	CATSENMNTEAFF	TGTGCCACCAGCGAGAATATGAACACTGAAGCTTTCTTT
TRBV29-1	TRBJ2-3	.	.	CSVGTGSSTDTQYF	TGCAGCGTTGGGACTGGATCTAGCACAGATACGCAGTATTTT
TRBV9	TRBJ1-5	.	.	CASGQSNQPQHF	TGTGCCAGCGGACAGAGCAATCAGCCCCAGCATTTT